Presented here are 30 T cell receptor beta chains from one specimen sequenced in a study of cytomegalovirus exposure and HLA in healthy donors. PCR was performed using 60 Vbeta and 13 Jbeta primers. Sequenced by immunoSEQ multiplex PCR; TCRdb stores in-frame clones only, minus some. The data hold about 170,000 clones, with roughly four fifths observed a single time. Sequencing was done on a sample of PBMCs. The receptor set was obtained from a girl between 5 and 17 years old in good health and CMV-seropositive.

J is TRBJ1-1 and V is TRBV29-1, with D possibly matching TRBD1 (6 bases). CDR1 is SQVTM and CDR2 is ANQGSEA in the germline V gene. Trimming shortened V by 3 bases and J by 11 bases, and 13 bases separated the two germline ends. The CDR3 totals 11 residues. In nucleotides, the CDR3 is TGCAGCGTTGATGGGGGCCATAGGGCTTTCTTT. Translating it yields CSVDGGHRAFF.

The chain joins TRBV27 to TRBJ2-7, with 9 bases fitting TRBD1. Germline V gives CDR1 MNHEY, CDR2 SMNVEV (reference sequence). The V gene end was trimmed by 5 bases and the J gene end by 4 bases; junction bases not matched to a gene: 9. The CDR3 covers 15 residues. CDR3 nucleotide sequence: TGTGCCAGCAGTACCGACCGAGACAGGGGGTACGAGCAGTACTTC. It specifies CASSTDRDRGYEQYF.

This chain connects TRBV6-6 to TRBJ1-1, with TRBD1 identical over 7 bases. J was trimmed by 6 bases and V by 6 bases; bases with no gene match: 10. The CDR3 is made up of 14 amino acids. CDR1 and CDR2 from the germline V gene are MNHNY and SVGAGI (reference sequence). The CDR3 region is CASSPAQGGAEAFF. For the CDR3, the DNA is TGTGCCAGCAGCCCCGCCCAGGGGGGCGCTGAAGCTTTCTTT.

This chain uses TRBV9 with TRBJ2-5; D is perhaps TRBD2 (8 bases). Germline V CDR1 and CDR2: SGDLS, YYNGEE. CDR3 size: 14 residues. Deletions cut 4 bases from V and 2 bases from J, with 12 bases between. CDR3 in DNA: TGTGCCAGCAGCCGGGGGGGACAGCAAGAGACCCAGTACTTC. It yields the protein CASSRGGQQETQYF.

V usage is TRBV19 and J usage is TRBJ2-7, with 7 bases aligning to TRBD1. After removal of 0 bases from V and 1 base from J, the junction contained 6 bases not matched to a gene. The germline gives CDR1 LNHDA, CDR2 SQIVND (reference sequence). The CDR3 length is 16 residues. The CDR3 protein is CASSIDTGVRSYEQYF. The CDR3 nucleotides read TGTGCCAGTAGTATAGACACAGGGGTCAGGTCCTACGAGCAGTACTTC.

The rearrangement links TRBV7-9 to TRBJ2-7; possibly TRBD1 for D (6 bases). The germline V gene has CDR1 SEHNR and CDR2 FQNEAQ (reference sequence). The germline V and J ends were trimmed by 4 bases and 2 bases, with 9 bases remaining between them. CDR3 length: 13 residues. The DNA of the CDR3 is TGTGCCAGCAGCTACGGACAGACCTACGAGCAGTACTTC. Amino acid sequence: CASSYGQTYEQYF.

The J gene is TRBJ2-1, the V gene TRBV5-8; TRBD1 matches 8 bases. Germline V lookup: CDR1 SGHTS, CDR2 YDEGEE. V lost 1 base to trimming and J lost 7 bases; unmatched junction nucleotides: 7. The CDR3 is 15 residues long. In DNA form, the CDR3 reads TGTGCCAGCAGCTTGTTCCAGGGGGCGAGTAATGAGCAGTTCTTC. This sequence encodes CASSLFQGASNEQFF.

This clone was counted once. The V gene is TRBV6-5, the J gene TRBJ2-5; 10 bases agree with TRBD2. This CDR3 comprises 14 residues. Germline-derived CDR1 and CDR2 are MNHEY and SVGAGI. V lost 4 bases, J lost 7 bases, and 6 bases stayed unmatched. The DNA of the CDR3 is TGTGCCAGCAGTTCTAGCGGGGGCGGGGGGACCCAGTACTTC. This sequence encodes CASSSSGGGGTQYF.

The chain couples TRBV7-9 to TRBJ1-2, with 7 positions matching TRBD1. Germline loops: CDR1 SEHNR, CDR2 FQNEAQ (reference sequence). The CDR3 covers 15 residues. V shed 2 bases, J shed 3 bases, and the junction held 6 bases outside the gene matches. The CDR3 loop is CASSLLDRAHYGYTF. CDR3 nucleotide sequence: TGTGCCAGCAGCTTATTAGACAGGGCCCACTATGGCTACACCTTC.

V is TRBV20-1 and J is TRBJ2-1; D is uncertain. The CDR3 totals 11 residues. Germline V gives CDR1 DFQATT, CDR2 SNEGSKA (reference sequence). Trimming cost V 4 bases and J 5 bases, with 6 bases left between them. This CDR3 is CSATPDNEQFF. Here the CDR3 DNA reads TGCAGTGCTACCCCCGACAATGAGCAGTTCTTC.

The V and J genes are TRBV5-1 and TRBJ2-1, with 7 bases identical to TRBD1. V lost 1 base, J lost 10 bases, and 8 bases stayed unmatched. The CDR3 totals 14 residues. Looked up from germline, CDR1 is SGHRS and CDR2 is YFSETQ. CDR3 protein: CASSLPQDRSEQFF. In nucleotides, the CDR3 is TGCGCCAGCAGCTTGCCACAGGACAGGTCGGAGCAGTTCTTC.

The V gene is TRBV5-1, the J gene TRBJ2-1; D is possibly TRBD1 (6 bases). V was pared by 0 bases and J by 0 bases, with 13 bases between. Germline-derived CDR1 and CDR2 are SGHRS and YFSETQ. The CDR3 has 17 residues. The CDR3 nucleotides read TGCGCCAGCAGCTTGGGGGCAGGGGCAAGCTCCTACAATGAGCAGTTCTTC. It yields the protein CASSLGAGASSYNEQFF.

The rearrangement joins TRBV27 to TRBJ2-2, with TRBD1 identical over 8 bases. The J segment lost 4 bases and the V segment lost 5 bases, leaving 6 bases of the junction unmatched. CDR3 length equals 15 residues. CDR1 is MNHEY and CDR2 is SMNVEV in the germline V gene (reference sequence). CDR3 DNA sequence: TGTGCCAGCAGTCGGCAGGGGGCCCGCACCGGGGAGCTGTTTTTT. The encoded protein is CASSRQGARTGELFF.

This chain joins TRBV19 and TRBJ1-5, with 7 bases aligning to TRBD1. The V segment lost 6 bases and the J segment 0 bases; nucleotides outside the gene matches: 20. In germline, CDR1 is LNHDA, CDR2 SQIVND (reference sequence). The CDR3 is 20 amino acids. CDR3 in DNA: TGTGCCAGTAGGGGAGACAGGGCCTACCTCAAGGCGGTTAGCAATCAGCCCCAGCATTTT. As protein: CASRGDRAYLKAVSNQPQHF.

The table lists this clone with a count of one. This chain connects TRBV4-1 to TRBJ2-7; D possibly corresponds to TRBD1 (5 bases). There are 16 residues in the CDR3. Germline CDR1 and CDR2: MGHRA and YSYEKL. Trimming removed 2 bases from V and 5 bases from J, with 19 bases in between. The CDR3 region is CASSQPQDTRWDEQYF. CDR3 DNA sequence: TGCGCCAGCAGCCAACCCCAGGACACGCGATGGGACGAGCAGTACTTC.

This chain uses TRBV6-1 with TRBJ1-2, with no clear D. V was clipped by 7 bases and J by 5 bases, with 17 bases between them. From germline, CDR1 is MNHNS and CDR2 SASEGT. This CDR3 region has 14 residues. CDR3 sequence reads: CASNGPISGYGYTF. In nucleotides, the CDR3 is TGTGCCAGCAACGGGCCTATCTCGGGGTATGGCTACACCTTC.

V is TRBV2 and J is TRBJ1-5; D possibly corresponds to TRBD1 (5 bases). Trimming took off 8 bases at V and 0 bases at J, with 14 bases between the two ends. This CDR3 is 15 amino acids long. Germline loops: CDR1 SNHLY, CDR2 FYNNEI. This CDR3 is CASAATDISNQPQHF. Here the CDR3 DNA reads TGTGCCAGCGCCGCGACAGATATTAGCAATCAGCCCCAGCATTTT.

CDR3 region: CASSESTAGGPETQYF. In nucleotides, the CDR3 is TGTGCCAGCAGTGAGTCTACGGCGGGGGGGCCTGAGACCCAGTACTTC. This chain uses TRBV6-4 with TRBJ2-5; 9 nucleotides match TRBD2. The CDR3 has 16 residues. Losses at the gene ends were 3 bases for V and 5 bases for J; bases not matched to a gene: 10. Per germline, CDR1 MRHNA and CDR2 SNTAGT.

The chain combines TRBV5-1 with TRBJ1-6, with unresolved D. Trimming removed 4 bases at V and 2 bases at J, with 16 bases between. This CDR3 spans 17 amino acids. Per the germline V gene, CDR1 is SGHRS and CDR2 is YFSETQ. In DNA form, the CDR3 reads TGCGCCAGCAGCGACAAGGAGGAATTCGCCTATAATTCACCCCTCCACTTT. It is translated as CASSDKEEFAYNSPLHF.

The chain employs TRBV6-6 and TRBJ1-4; the D gene is possibly TRBD1 (5 bases). Germline CDR1 MNHNY, CDR2 SVGAGI (reference sequence). The CDR3 is 15 residues long. The germline V and J ends were trimmed by 3 bases and 2 bases, with 10 bases remaining between them. The CDR3 coding sequence is TGTGCCAGCAGTTATACAGGTTCTACTAATGAAAAACTGTTTTTT. Protein product: CASSYTGSTNEKLFF.

The chain is built from TRBV19 and TRBJ1-2, with D hard to call. Germline V gene sequence: CDR1 LNHDA, CDR2 SQIVND (reference sequence). The CDR3 is 14 amino acids. Trimming removed 2 bases from V and 4 bases from J, with 11 bases in between. CDR3 amino acids: CASSIKLAIYGYTF. The CDR3 nucleotides read TGTGCCAGTAGTATAAAGCTTGCGATCTATGGCTACACCTTC. Drawing the rest from reference TRBV19 and TRBJ1-2, the complete variable domain is DGGITQSPKYLFRKEGQNVTLSCEQNLNHDAMYWYRQDPGQGLRLIYYSQIVNDFQKGDIAEGYSVSREKKESFPLTVTSAQKNPTAFYLCASSIKLAIYGYTFGSGTRLTVV.

The genes are TRBV6-1 and TRBJ2-1; D may be TRBD1 (7 bases). Germline V gene sequence: CDR1 MNHNS, CDR2 SASEGT. This CDR3 is built from 15 residues. V lost 4 bases and J 5 bases, leaving 15 bases between the germline ends. The CDR3: CASSGGGTANNEQFF. The CDR3 bases are TGTGCCAGCAGTGGGGGCGGGACAGCGAACAATGAGCAGTTCTTC.

The gene calls are TRBV6-1 and TRBJ2-2, with 9 nucleotides matching TRBD2. The V gene end was trimmed by 7 bases and the J gene end by 3 bases; junction bases not matched to a gene: 6. Germline V gene lookup returns CDR1 MNHNS and CDR2 SASEGT. CDR3 length: 15 residues. CDR3 sequence reads: CASIFSGGYTGELFF. CDR3 DNA sequence: TGTGCCAGCATCTTTAGCGGGGGTTACACCGGGGAGCTGTTTTTT.

The chain employs TRBV5-1 and TRBJ2-7; 7 bases are a match to TRBD1. J was trimmed by 5 bases and V by 4 bases; bases with no gene match: 12. From germline, CDR1 is SGHRS and CDR2 YFSETQ. The CDR3 contains 15 residues. The CDR3, as DNA: TGCGCCAGCAGCCATAAAACAGGGGCCATGGACGAGCAGTACTTC. The encoded protein is CASSHKTGAMDEQYF. Full variable domain (remainder filled in from reference TRBV5-1 and TRBJ2-7): KAGVTQTPRYLIKTRGQQVTLSCSPISGHRSVSWYQQTPGQGLQFLFEYFSETQRNKGNFPGRFSGRQFSNSRSEMNVSTLELGDSALYLCASSHKTGAMDEQYFGPGTRLTVT.

This chain joins TRBV2 and TRBJ2-7; 11 bases line up with TRBD1. Germline V gene data show CDR1 as SNHLY and CDR2 as FYNNEI. V shed 6 bases and J 6 bases; nucleotides not matched to a gene: 7. The CDR3 runs 14 residues. CDR3 sequence reads: CASRTRDRGFEQYF. The CDR3 region has the DNA TGTGCCAGCAGGACGAGGGACAGGGGGTTCGAGCAGTACTTC.

The V and J genes are TRBV7-3 and TRBJ2-7; 10 bases are shared with TRBD1. The CDR3 spans 15 residues. Trimming removed 5 bases from V and 3 bases from J; junction bases left unmatched: 7. CDR1 SGHTA and CDR2 FQGTGA come from the germline V gene. CDR3 bases: TGTGCCAGCAGCCCTACCGGGACAGGGGTCTACGAGCAGTACTTC. It specifies CASSPTGTGVYEQYF.

The V gene is TRBV4-2, the J gene TRBJ2-5; 9 nucleotides match TRBD2. With 0 bases clipped from V and 1 base from J, the junction kept 12 bases outside the gene matches. Germline CDR1 is LGHNA and CDR2 is YNFKEQ. This CDR3 has 19 amino acids. For the CDR3, the DNA is TGTGCCAGCAGCCAAGACCCGGCGGGGGGGGTACCTATCCAAGAGACCCAGTACTTC. Its protein product is CASSQDPAGGVPIQETQYF.

The chain carries TRBV19 and TRBJ2-1; D unresolved. The ends were cut back, 1 base at V and 6 bases at J, with 4 bases in the middle. The CDR3 is 12 residues long. CDR1 and CDR2 from the germline V gene are LNHDA and SQIVND (reference sequence). CDR3 sequence: CASSIGANEQFF. The DNA for the CDR3 is TGTGCCAGTAGTATAGGCGCCAATGAGCAGTTCTTC.

This rearrangement joins TRBV25-1 to TRBJ1-1; the D gene is possibly TRBD1 (6 bases). Germline-derived CDR1 and CDR2 are MGHDK and SYGVNS. This CDR3 has 14 residues. The V gene lost 2 bases and the J gene lost 6 bases, with 13 bases spanning the gap. Written as DNA, the CDR3 is TGTGCCAGCAGTGAAGGGGCAGGGGACCCTGAAGCTTTCTTT. It translates to CASSEGAGDPEAFF.

The rearrangement joins TRBV18 to TRBJ2-5, with 8 positions matching TRBD2. This CDR3 is 16 amino acids long. With 3 bases clipped from V and 2 bases from J, the junction kept 8 bases outside the gene matches. From germline, CDR1 is KGHSH and CDR2 LQKENI. CDR3 amino acids: CASSPFLAGRQETQYF. In DNA form, the CDR3 reads TGTGCCAGCTCACCTTTCTTAGCGGGGAGGCAAGAGACCCAGTACTTC.